This TCR beta chain was observed in a study of T cells in localized non-small cell lung cancer. Study-level findings and limits: Higher blood T cell density tracked longer overall survival. Detection in adjacent lung was observed for a median 57 of the top 100 tumor clones. The greatest T cell clonality was found in uninvolved adjacent lung (higher than in tumor).

With regard to this clone: Antigen: not known.

The V gene lost 6 bases and the J gene lost 4 bases, with 18 bases spanning the gap. The germline CDR1 and CDR2 sequences are LGHNT and FRNRAP. The CDR3 loop spans 15 amino acids. Sequencing used immunoSEQ multiplex PCR; TCRdb keeps in-frame clones, though not all of them. This sample carries roughly 72,000 clones, 86% of them seen once, and the ten largest clones take about a fifth. This TCR was sampled from a male donor aged 60 or older with stage III squamous cell lung carcinoma. The V call is TRBV12-5, the J call TRBJ1-2; D ambiguous. The input for sequencing was peripheral blood, taken before any cancer treatment. The CDR3 DNA reads TGTGCTAGTGGCCTAGGGTCTCTACCCAGCTATGGCTACACCTTC. Amino acids: CASGLGSLPSYGYTF. Looking up the rest from reference TRBV12-5 and TRBJ1-2 gives the full variable domain: DARVTQTPRHKVTEMGQEVTMRCQPILGHNTVFWYRQTMMQGLELLAYFRNRAPLDDSGMPKDRFSAEMPDATLATLKIQPSEPRDSAVYFCASGLGSLPSYGYTFGSGTRLTVV.